This TCR beta chain was sequenced for a study of radiotherapy plus CTLA-4 blockade in lung cancer. TCRdb's copy holds only in-frame clones and misses some; the assay was immunoSEQ multiplex PCR. The table shows 53,000 or so clones, with 80% to 90% occurring only once. The CDR3 is 15 residues long. Germline V gene sequence: CDR1 LNHDA, CDR2 SQIVND (reference sequence). The ends were cut back, 7 bases at V and 1 base at J, with 16 bases in the middle. The receptor was derived from a human donor with non-small cell lung cancer that progressed on radiotherapy plus ipilimumab. Some clones in this sample may be carry-over from other donors' samples. V gene TRBV19 combines with J gene TRBJ1-1; D is unclear. Sequences were derived from peripheral blood, sampled from a patient treated with radiotherapy plus ipilimumab. CDR3 DNA: TGTGCCAGTACCCCCGGTCCCGCCGGGAACACTGAAGCTTTCTTT. This codes for CASTPGPAGNTEAFF.